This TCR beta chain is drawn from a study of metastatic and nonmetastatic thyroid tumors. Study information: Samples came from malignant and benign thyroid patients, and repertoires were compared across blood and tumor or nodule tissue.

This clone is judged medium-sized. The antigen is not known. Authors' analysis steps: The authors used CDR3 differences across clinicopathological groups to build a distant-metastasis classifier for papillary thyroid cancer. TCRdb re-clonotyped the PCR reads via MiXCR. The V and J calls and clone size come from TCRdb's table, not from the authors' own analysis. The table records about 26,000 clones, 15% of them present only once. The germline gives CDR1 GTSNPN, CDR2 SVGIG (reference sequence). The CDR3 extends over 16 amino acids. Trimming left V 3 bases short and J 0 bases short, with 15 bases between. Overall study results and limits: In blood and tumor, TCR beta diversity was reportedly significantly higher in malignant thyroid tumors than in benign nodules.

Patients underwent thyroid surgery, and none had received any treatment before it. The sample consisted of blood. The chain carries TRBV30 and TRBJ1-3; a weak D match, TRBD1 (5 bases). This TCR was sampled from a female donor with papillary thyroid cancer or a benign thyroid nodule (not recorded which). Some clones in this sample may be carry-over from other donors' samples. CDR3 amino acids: CAWSPRGGYSGNTIYF. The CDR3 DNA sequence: TGTGCCTGGAGCCCCCGGGGGGGATACTCTGGAAACACCATATATTTT.